Below are 28 T cell receptor beta chains sequenced from a single sample in a study of neurological immune-mediated disorders. TCRdb re-called the 5' RACE reads through MiXCR, storing one row per CDR3 protein. The profile covers some 57,000 distinct CDR3 sequences, with around 3.4% appearing a single time and about 7.1% taken by the ten largest. What was sequenced was PBMCs. The receptors were sampled from an older woman with multiple sclerosis.

This clonotype was detected many times. The chain combines TRBV7-9 with TRBJ2-5, with D perhaps TRBD1 or TRBD2 (5 bases each). Trimming took 5 bases from V and 2 from J, leaving 18 bases between them. From germline, CDR1 is SEHNR and CDR2 FQNEAQ (reference sequence). CDR3 length: 16 amino acids. The CDR3 loop is CASSTGAQTLQETQYF. Here the CDR3 DNA reads TGTGCCAGCAGCACCGGGGCGCAAACTTTACAAGAGACCCAGTACTTC.

The sample holds many counts of this clonotype. The chain recombines TRBV10-3 with TRBJ2-7; 10 bases map to TRBD1. The CDR3 totals 13 residues. In germline, CDR1 is ENHRY, CDR2 SYGVKD. V dropped 9 bases and J dropped 3; count of bases not matched to a gene: 5. The CDR3 nucleotides read TGTGCCATGGCCGGGACAGGGGTCTACGAGCAGTACTTC. This sequence encodes CAMAGTGVYEQYF.

This clonotype has ten or more counts. This chain uses TRBV20-1 with TRBJ2-7; D possibly corresponds to TRBD1 (5 bases). Trimming took 3 bases from V and 3 from J, leaving 18 bases between them. CDR3 length: 15 residues. Germline values: CDR1 DFQATT, CDR2 SNEGSKA (reference sequence). CDR3 sequence: CSASSLRTLYYEQYF. The DNA for the CDR3 is TGCAGTGCTAGTAGTCTTCGGACACTCTACTACGAGCAGTACTTC.

This clonotype was counted ten times or more. V is TRBV7-2 and J is TRBJ1-5, with D unclear. The CDR3 is 14 residues long. Germline CDR1 and CDR2: SGHTA and FQGNSA. Deletions cut 5 bases from V and 5 bases from J, with 13 bases between. CDR3 DNA sequence: TGTGCCAGCAGCCCGCGCGACATGGATCAGCCCCAGCATTTT. Its translation: CASSPRDMDQPQHF.

This clonotype was counted many times. This chain links TRBV5-1 with TRBJ2-4; unclear D gene. CDR1 SGHRS and CDR2 YFSETQ come from the germline V gene. Trimming removed 0 bases at V and 0 bases at J, with 13 bases between. CDR3 length: 17 amino acids. The CDR3 DNA sequence: TGCGCCAGCAGCTTGGAGGTGGCTCCGATAGCCAAAAACATTCAGTACTTC. Amino acid sequence: CASSLEVAPIAKNIQYF. Full variable domain (remainder filled in from reference TRBV5-1 and TRBJ2-4): KAGVTQTPRYLIKTRGQQVTLSCSPISGHRSVSWYQQTPGQGLQFLFEYFSETQRNKGNFPGRFSGRQFSNSRSEMNVSTLELGDSALYLCASSLEVAPIAKNIQYFGAGTRLSVL.

This clonotype was detected ten times or more. This chain connects TRBV7-6 to TRBJ2-1; the match to TRBD1 covers 7 bases. Unmatched junction bases numbered 5, after V lost 1 base and J lost 2 bases. The CDR3 has 16 residues. CDR1 SGHVS and CDR2 FNYEAQ come from the germline V gene. This CDR3 is CASSLGGGPAYNEQFF. CDR3 DNA sequence: TGTGCCAGCAGCTTAGGAGGGGGCCCTGCCTACAATGAGCAGTTCTTC. The entire variable domain, with the rest obtained from reference TRBV7-6 and TRBJ2-1, is as follows: GAGVSQSPRYKVTKRGQDVALRCDPISGHVSLYWYRQALGQGPEFLTYFNYEAQQDKSGLPNDRFSAERPEGSISTLTIQRTEQRDSAMYRCASSLGGGPAYNEQFFGPGTRLTVL.

This clonotype was found a few times. V usage is TRBV29-1 and J usage is TRBJ1-5; D unresolved. The CDR3 loop spans 13 amino acids. V was pared by 4 bases and J by 4 bases, with 11 bases between. The V gene's germline CDR1 is SQVTM and CDR2 ANQGSEA. CDR3: CSVGGNRNQPQHF. DNA for the CDR3: TGCAGCGTTGGCGGGAATCGGAATCAGCCCCAGCATTTT.

This clonotype came up many times. The V gene is TRBV5-1, the J gene TRBJ2-3, with TRBD2 matching over 12 bases. The V and J ends lost 4 bases and 1 base, in that order; junction bases with no gene match: 4. This CDR3 comprises 16 residues. Germline-derived CDR1 and CDR2 are SGHRS and YFSETQ. CDR3 sequence reads: CASSNRLAGGTDTQYF. The CDR3 region has the DNA TGCGCCAGCAGCAACAGACTAGCGGGGGGCACAGATACGCAGTATTTT.

Many counts were recorded for this clonotype. The chain carries TRBV19 and TRBJ2-2, with TRBD1 matching over 9 bases. The V and J ends lost 5 bases and 4 bases, in that order; junction bases with no gene match: 8. The CDR3 totals 16 residues. Germline loops: CDR1 LNHDA, CDR2 SQIVND (reference sequence). In DNA form, the CDR3 reads TGTGCCAGTAGTGCCACAGGGGGCTCGGTCACCGGGGAGCTGTTTTTT. This codes for CASSATGGSVTGELFF.

A remark on this clonotype: This could be a read error, since a much larger clone is one nucleotide away. Because it lacks the conserved phenylalanine or tryptophan at the end, this CDR3 is likely a read error. The limits of the CDR3 on the DNA are not certain, so only TCRdb's listed CDR3 is given. This chain uses TRBV4-1 with TRBJ2-7; the D segment call TRBD2 is taken from the table without a DNA check. The germline V gene has CDR1 MGHRA and CDR2 YSYEKL. The CDR3 contains 12 residues when both ends are counted. CDR3 sequence reads: CASSQVGASLII.

This clonotype was counted many times. The chain has TRBV2 and TRBJ2-3; 8 nucleotides align to TRBD2. The CDR3 length is 13 residues. Germline V gene data show CDR1 as SNHLY and CDR2 as FYNNEI. Trimming removed 7 bases from V and 5 bases from J; junction bases left unmatched: 5. The CDR3 nucleotides are TGTGCCAGCAAGGGACTAGTAGTAGATACGCAGTATTTT. It specifies CASKGLVVDTQYF.

This clonotype was seen many times. The chain uses TRBV5-1 and TRBJ1-1; TRBD1 matches 8 bases. From germline, CDR1 is SGHRS and CDR2 YFSETQ. The V segment lost 0 bases and the J segment 5 bases; nucleotides outside the gene matches: 3. The CDR3 length is 14 residues. The CDR3 spells CASSLGQGITEAFF. CDR3 in DNA: TGCGCCAGCAGCTTGGGACAGGGGATAACTGAAGCTTTCTTT.

There are many counts of this clonotype. V usage is TRBV29-1 and J usage is TRBJ2-1; 14 positions match TRBD2. Per the germline V gene, CDR1 is SQVTM and CDR2 is ANQGSEA. The CDR3 length is 14 residues. CDR3: CGLAGGSSYNEQFF. The CDR3, as DNA: TGCGGACTAGCGGGAGGAAGCTCCTACAATGAGCAGTTCTTC.

This clonotype showed up many times. The chain uses TRBV10-3 and TRBJ2-3, with a possible D match to TRBD2 (6 bases). Looked up from germline, CDR1 is ENHRY and CDR2 is SYGVKD. This CDR3 contains 14 residues. V gave up 4 bases and J gave up 4 bases, with 12 bases separating them. The chain's CDR3 is CAISGTNVADTQYF. Written as DNA, the CDR3 is TGTGCCATCAGTGGGACTAACGTCGCAGATACGCAGTATTTT.

This clonotype was observed many times. The chain employs TRBV7-9 and TRBJ1-1; unclear D gene. The V gene's germline CDR1 is SEHNR and CDR2 FQNEAQ (reference sequence). Trimming removed 1 base from V and 4 bases from J, with 7 bases in between. The length of the CDR3 is 13 residues. The CDR3 DNA sequence: TGTGCCAGCAGCTTAGGAACCAGCACTGAAGCTTTCTTT. Its protein product is CASSLGTSTEAFF.

At least ten counts were recorded for this clonotype. V is TRBV7-2 and J is TRBJ2-1; 9 bases agree with TRBD2. Germline V gives CDR1 SGHTA, CDR2 FQGNSA. CDR3 size: 15 residues. The trim removed 5 bases at V and 7 bases at J, leaving 9 bases unmatched. The CDR3 DNA is TGTGCCAGCAGCCCCCCTAGCGGGACCTTTAATGAGCAGTTCTTC. It encodes CASSPPSGTFNEQFF.

The table lists this clonotype with many counts. V usage is TRBV5-6 and J usage is TRBJ2-1; D might be TRBD2 (5 bases). Between the trimmed V and J ends, which lost 0 bases and 7 bases, there was a span of 14 bases. Per germline, CDR1 SGHDT and CDR2 YYEEEE. The length of the CDR3 is 15 residues. CDR3 coding DNA: TGTGCCAGCAGCTTGGATCTGTTCTCGGGGAATGAGCAGTTCTTC. It yields the protein CASSLDLFSGNEQFF.

This clonotype has a count of ten or more. The chain recombines TRBV7-2 with TRBJ2-4; 8 bases match TRBD2. CDR3 length equals 16 residues. Germline CDR1 reads SGHTA; CDR2 reads FQGNSA. Trimming removed 5 bases from V and 3 bases from J; junction bases left unmatched: 9. CDR3 residues: CASSLGRGVDKNIQYF. CDR3 coding DNA: TGTGCCAGCAGCCTGGGGCGGGGGGTCGACAAAAACATTCAGTACTTC.

The table lists this clonotype with many counts. V gene TRBV5-5 combines with J gene TRBJ1-5, with no clear D. This CDR3 spans 15 amino acids. The germline V gene encodes CDR1 SGHKS and CDR2 YYEKEE (reference sequence). The V and J ends lost 4 bases and 7 bases respectively, with 18 bases between them. The CDR3 region is CASSLAGNWAQPQHF. The CDR3 DNA sequence: TGTGCCAGCAGCCTCGCGGGGAACTGGGCACAGCCCCAGCATTTT.

This clonotype came up many times. The chain couples TRBV5-1 to TRBJ1-1; 8 bases fit TRBD1. This CDR3 is built from 13 residues. Unmatched junction bases numbered 5, after V lost 4 bases and J lost 6 bases. Germline V gene sequence: CDR1 SGHRS, CDR2 YFSETQ. CDR3 region: CASSLGQASEAFF. CDR3 bases: TGCGCCAGCAGCCTGGGACAGGCTTCTGAAGCTTTCTTT. Full variable domain (remainder filled in from reference TRBV5-1 and TRBJ1-1): KAGVTQTPRYLIKTRGQQVTLSCSPISGHRSVSWYQQTPGQGLQFLFEYFSETQRNKGNFPGRFSGRQFSNSRSEMNVSTLELGDSALYLCASSLGQASEAFFGQGTRLTVV.

At least ten counts were recorded for this clonotype. This chain connects TRBV5-1 to TRBJ2-5, with no clear D. The CDR3 has 14 amino acids. Trimming pared 3 bases from V and 3 bases from J, leaving 12 bases between. Germline loops: CDR1 SGHRS, CDR2 YFSETQ. CDR3 amino acids: CASSSLTLEETQYF. The CDR3 nucleotides read TGCGCCAGCAGCTCCTTGACTCTGGAAGAGACCCAGTACTTC.

This clonotype was seen repeatedly, ten times or more. The chain joins TRBV5-1 to TRBJ1-2, with a possible D match to TRBD1 (5 bases). Per the germline V gene, CDR1 is SGHRS and CDR2 is YFSETQ. With 0 bases removed from V and 0 bases from J, the gap between germline ends came to 9 bases. The CDR3 loop spans 15 amino acids. This CDR3 reads CASSLATGSNYGYTF. CDR3 DNA sequence: TGCGCCAGCAGCTTGGCTACAGGTTCTAACTATGGCTACACCTTC. Looking up the rest from reference TRBV5-1 and TRBJ1-2 gives the full variable domain: KAGVTQTPRYLIKTRGQQVTLSCSPISGHRSVSWYQQTPGQGLQFLFEYFSETQRNKGNFPGRFSGRQFSNSRSEMNVSTLELGDSALYLCASSLATGSNYGYTFGSGTRLTVV.

Only a few counts were recorded for this clonotype. The rearrangement uses TRBV20-1 and TRBJ2-1; 7 bases align to TRBD2. The CDR3 sequence is 14 residues long. The trim removed 3 bases at V and 7 bases at J, leaving 9 bases unmatched. Germline V lookup: CDR1 DFQATT, CDR2 SNEGSKA (reference sequence). The CDR3 protein is CSARGGAARNEQFF. CDR3 DNA: TGCAGTGCTAGGGGAGGGGCGGCGCGAAATGAGCAGTTCTTC.

This clonotype was seen many times. The genes are TRBV27 and TRBJ1-2, with D possibly matching TRBD1 (5 bases). This CDR3 contains 14 residues. The V and J ends lost 3 bases and 4 bases respectively, with 12 bases between them. In germline, CDR1 is MNHEY, CDR2 SMNVEV (reference sequence). The CDR3: CASSFRGSSYGYTF. CDR3 in DNA: TGTGCCAGCAGTTTTCGGGGGTCTAGCTATGGCTACACCTTC.

This clonotype was observed at least ten times. The chain carries TRBV20-1 and TRBJ2-5, with a tentative D call TRBD2 (6 bases). CDR3 size: 16 residues. Trimming took 5 bases from V and 3 from J, leaving 22 bases between them. Germline lookup yields CDR1 DFQATT and CDR2 SNEGSKA (reference sequence). CDR3 in DNA: TGCAGTGCTCGCCGGTTGCGGGGAGCGGTAAAAGAGACCCAGTACTTC. Translating it yields CSARRLRGAVKETQYF.

This clonotype was seen at least ten times. The chain recombines TRBV11-2 with TRBJ2-7; TRBD2 might be the D (6 bases). Germline CDR1 and CDR2: SGHAT and FQNNGV. The CDR3 extends over 13 amino acids. V lost 4 bases and J 4 bases, leaving 11 bases between the germline ends. The CDR3 region has the DNA TGTGCCAGCAGCTCCCTGGGGGGTTACGAGCAGTACTTC. This sequence encodes CASSSLGGYEQYF.

By frequency in the sample, this clonotype is medium-sized (0.01 to 0.1%). V usage is TRBV28 and J usage is TRBJ2-1, with TRBD2 as a possible D gene (5 bases). This CDR3 has 15 amino acids. CDR1 and CDR2 (germline): MDHEN, SYDVKM. Trimming left V 3 bases short and J 2 bases short, with 11 bases between. The CDR3 DNA sequence: TGTGCCAGCAGTTTGAGGGTCGGTCCCTACAATGAGCAGTTCTTC. It is translated as CASSLRVGPYNEQFF. The variable domain in full, completed from reference TRBV28 and TRBJ2-1, reads DVKVTQSSRYLVKRTGEKVFLECVQDMDHENMFWYRQDPGLGLRLIYFSYDVKMKEKGDIPEGYSVSREKKERFSLILESASTNQTSMYLCASSLRVGPYNEQFFGPGTRLTVL.

This clonotype has a count of ten or more. The V call is TRBV24-1, the J call TRBJ2-3, with 8 bases lining up with TRBD1. The germline gives CDR1 KGHDR, CDR2 SFDVKD. The CDR3 is 18 amino acids. Losses at the gene ends were 4 bases for V and 3 bases for J; bases not matched to a gene: 14. This chain's CDR3 is CATSDPLGQGGDTDTQYF. In nucleotides, the CDR3 is TGTGCCACCAGTGACCCATTAGGACAGGGTGGTGATACAGATACGCAGTATTTT.